Below are 21 T cell receptor beta chains sequenced from a single sample in a study of post-analysis software for immune sequencing data. Overall study results and limits: Patients showed TRBV5-6, TRBV5-1 and TRBV20-1 among four to six TRBV segments more frequent than in controls.

Unique molecular identifiers had been added to the TCR beta cDNA libraries. TCRdb reprocessed the PCR reads via MiXCR and lists one record per CDR3 protein. The sample lists about 500,000 distinct CDR3 sequences, under 55% occurring once. These receptors have no identified antigens. The sample consisted of blood. Source of these receptors: a girl aged 5-17 years with multiple sclerosis.

The table lists this clonotype with a few counts. The chain is built from TRBV27 and TRBJ1-2; D is perhaps TRBD1 (5 bases). Between the trimmed V and J ends, which lost 5 bases and 5 bases, there was a span of 18 bases. Germline CDR1 MNHEY, CDR2 SMNVEV (reference sequence). This CDR3 comprises 15 residues. As DNA, the CDR3 is TGTGCCAGCAGTCCCCCTCCCGGGGGTCCGTATGGCTACACCTTC. The encoded protein is CASSPPPGGPYGYTF.

For this clonotype: Germline and junction disagree at one end, which may indicate a read error. This chain joins TRBV7-2 and TRBJ2-5; 11 nucleotides line up with TRBD1. The CDR3 consists of 16 residues. The germline CDR1 and CDR2 sequences are SGHTA and FQGNSA. CDR3 protein: CASSLRTGGEVETQYF. The CDR3, as DNA: TGCGCCAGCAGCCTGCGGACAGGGGGCGAGGTAGAGACCCAGTACTTC.

V usage is TRBV5-5 and J usage is TRBJ2-7; D unresolved. Germline assignment: CDR1 SGHKS and CDR2 YYEKEE (reference sequence). CDR3 length: 12 residues. V shed 1 base and J shed 5 bases, with 7 bases lying between them. The CDR3 region has the DNA TGTGCCAGCAGCTTGAGGTTAAACGAGCAGTACTTC. It is translated as CASSLRLNEQYF.

J is TRBJ1-2 and V is TRBV5-1, with 10 bases matching TRBD1. V trimming: 4 bases; J trimming: 2 bases; junction bases outside the gene matches: 5. Germline CDR1 and CDR2: SGHRS and YFSETQ. The CDR3 contains 15 residues. The CDR3 DNA reads TGCGCCAGCAGCCGAGGACAGGGGGGGAACTATGGCTACACCTTC. This gives the protein CASSRGQGGNYGYTF.

This clonotype was detected a few times. V usage is TRBV27 and J usage is TRBJ2-7; TRBD1 matches at 7 bases. The CDR3 runs 14 residues. CDR1 is MNHEY, CDR2 SMNVEV, per germline (reference sequence). V trimming: 5 bases; J trimming: 6 bases; junction bases outside the gene matches: 10. CDR3 region: CASSPLDRSGEQYF. As DNA, the CDR3 is TGTGCCAGCAGTCCCCTGGACAGGAGCGGCGAGCAGTACTTC.

The chain has TRBV7-2 and TRBJ1-4, with a weak D call TRBD1 (6 bases). This CDR3 comprises 15 residues. V lost 3 bases, J lost 8 bases, and 16 bases lay in between. Germline V lookup: CDR1 SGHTA, CDR2 FQGNSA. CDR3 DNA: TGTGCCAGCAGCTTTACAGGGATAAGACAGGAAAAACTGTTTTTT. Encoded protein: CASSFTGIRQEKLFF.

CDR3 amino acids: CASSDGPLYGYTF. CDR3 in DNA: TGTGCCAGCAGTGATGGTCCGCTCTATGGCTACACCTTC. The V call is TRBV2, the J call TRBJ1-2; D gene uncertain. The germline CDR1 and CDR2 sequences are SNHLY and FYNNEI. Trimming pared 3 bases from V and 4 bases from J, leaving 9 bases between. The CDR3 has 13 residues.

The J gene is TRBJ1-1, the V gene TRBV4-3, with 7 nucleotides matching TRBD1. The CDR3 has 16 amino acids. Germline V gives CDR1 LGHNA, CDR2 YSLEER. The J segment lost 1 base and the V segment lost 4 bases, leaving 9 bases of the junction unmatched. The CDR3, as DNA: TGCGCCAGCAGCCTTGGACAGGTAATGAGGAACACTGAAGCTTTCTTT. As protein: CASSLGQVMRNTEAFF.

This clonotype was observed a handful of times. This chain connects TRBV9 to TRBJ2-3, with 8 positions matching TRBD2. J was trimmed by 4 bases and V by 0 bases; bases with no gene match: 10. The germline CDR1 and CDR2 sequences are SGDLS and YYNGEE. This CDR3 is 17 amino acids long. The CDR3 is CASSVGVAGSSPDTQYF. CDR3 coding DNA: TGTGCCAGCAGCGTAGGAGTAGCGGGATCTTCTCCAGATACGCAGTATTTT.

The chain employs TRBV12-3 or TRBV12-4 and TRBJ2-7; TRBD1 matches 9 bases. V gave up 4 bases and J gave up 0 bases; unmatched junction bases: 10. This CDR3 comprises 17 residues. CDR3 sequence: CASSSTLDRGGSYEQYF. The DNA of the CDR3 is TGTGCCAGCAGTTCGACCCTAGACAGGGGGGGCTCCTACGAGCAGTACTTC.

The DNA for the CDR3 is TGTGCCAGCAGCACACTCAGACACAATGAGCAGTTCTTC. It yields the protein CASSTLRHNEQFF. The J gene is TRBJ2-1, the V gene TRBV11-2, with no clear D. The CDR3 is 13 amino acids. Between the trimmed V and J ends, which lost 5 bases and 5 bases, there was a span of 10 bases. Germline V gene lookup returns CDR1 SGHAT and CDR2 FQNNGV.

The table lists this clonotype with a few counts. The rearrangement links TRBV15 to TRBJ2-1; D is undetermined. The CDR3 totals 14 residues. V was cut by 1 base and J by 4 bases, with 8 bases left in between. Per the germline V gene, CDR1 is LNHNV and CDR2 is YYDKDF (reference sequence). Here the CDR3 reads CATSRVRDYNEQFF. The CDR3 nucleotides read TGTGCCACCAGCAGAGTTAGAGATTACAATGAGCAGTTCTTC.

The V gene is TRBV12-3 or TRBV12-4, the J gene TRBJ1-6; D not resolved. Trimming left V 2 bases short and J 5 bases short, with 10 bases between. CDR3 size: 15 residues. The CDR3 is CASSLQQLDNSPLHF. Here the CDR3 DNA reads TGTGCCAGCAGTTTACAACAGCTAGATAATTCACCCCTCCACTTT.

This clonotype was counted a few times. J is TRBJ2-5 and V is TRBV3-1; D not resolved. The CDR3 runs to 15 residues. Trimming shortened V by 0 bases and J by 3 bases, and 11 bases separated the two germline ends. CDR1 is LGHDT, CDR2 YNNKEL, per germline (reference sequence). The CDR3 spells CASSQDLAAKETQYF. The CDR3 region has the DNA TGTGCCAGCAGCCAAGATCTTGCAGCAAAAGAGACCCAGTACTTC.

This clonotype occurred a few times. The rearrangement links TRBV6-5 to TRBJ2-3, with 8 bases fitting TRBD2. Germline trimming cut 0 bases from V and 2 bases from J; bases unmatched to any gene: 4. Germline V lookup: CDR1 MNHEY, CDR2 SVGAGI. The CDR3 totals 16 residues. CDR3 coding DNA: TGTGCCAGCAGTTACTCCAGCGGGAGAAACACAGATACGCAGTATTTT. This sequence encodes CASSYSSGRNTDTQYF.

V is TRBV9 and J is TRBJ2-5, with D perhaps assigned TRBD1 or TRBD2 (5 bases each). CDR1 and CDR2 (germline): SGDLS, YYNGEE. This CDR3 spans 17 amino acids. Trimming removed 0 bases from V and 3 bases from J, with 18 bases in between. CDR3 amino acids: CASSVEGVGTSKETQYF. In DNA, the CDR3 is TGTGCCAGCAGCGTAGAGGGCGTCGGGACCAGCAAAGAGACCCAGTACTTC. Full variable domain (rest looked up from reference TRBV9 and TRBJ2-5): DSGVTQTPKHLITATGQRVTLRCSPRSGDLSVYWYQQSLDQGLQFLIQYYNGEERAKGNILERFSAQQFPDLHSELNLSSLELGDSALYFCASSVEGVGTSKETQYFGPGTRLLVL.

This clonotype showed up just a few times. The genes are TRBV6-1 and TRBJ1-1; D call uncertain. This CDR3 has 14 residues. V gave up 4 bases and J gave up 1 base, with 10 bases separating them. Germline CDR1 is MNHNS and CDR2 is SASEGT. The CDR3 DNA reads TGTGCCAGCAGTGGGTGGGGTCCGAACACTGAAGCTTTCTTT. It encodes CASSGWGPNTEAFF.

The V and J genes are TRBV10-3 and TRBJ2-4, with 7 bases fitting TRBD1. The J call is doubtful: the DNA matches TRBJ2-7 better. Germline assignment: CDR1 ENHRY and CDR2 SYGVKD. CDR3 length: 14 residues. CDR3 residues: CAISGPGQINEQYF. CDR3 coding DNA: TGTGCCATCAGTGGGCCGGGACAGATTAACGAGCAGTACTTC.

This rearrangement joins TRBV10-3 to TRBJ2-1; 10 bases are a match to TRBD2. Trimming at V came to 0 bases and at J to 6 bases, leaving 2 bases not matched to a gene. Germline-derived CDR1 and CDR2 are ENHRY and SYGVKD. The CDR3 extends over 15 amino acids. The CDR3 nucleotides are TGTGCCATCAGTGAGTCTAGCGGGAGGATCAATGAGCAGTTCTTC. The encoded protein is CAISESSGRINEQFF.

This sequence joins TRBV3-1 and TRBJ2-7; D possibly corresponds to TRBD1 (6 bases). The CDR3 has 16 amino acids. V was trimmed by 1 base and J by 7 bases, leaving 20 bases between them. In germline, CDR1 is LGHDT, CDR2 YNNKEL (reference sequence). Written as DNA, the CDR3 is TGTGCCAGCAGCCAAGCGTGGGACAAAGCCTACAATGAGCAGTACTTC. It is translated as CASSQAWDKAYNEQYF.

The chain combines TRBV6-5 with TRBJ2-5; D gene uncertain. This CDR3 is built from 14 residues. V gave up 1 base and J gave up 3 bases, with 9 bases separating them. Germline-derived CDR1 and CDR2 are MNHEY and SVGAGI. CDR3 nucleotides: TGTGCCAGCAGTTACTTTTCTTTGGAAGAGACCCAGTACTTC. This translates into CASSYFSLEETQYF.